A single TCR beta chain is shown here with its context. Participants were aged about 18 to 95 years, lived in 20 to 25 US areas, and enrolled virtually. Recovery meant two consecutive negative NP/OP PCR tests, professional clearance, or resolved symptoms. The sample is drawn from a study of blood T cell repertoires in COVID-19. Germline loops: CDR1 SEHNR, CDR2 FQNEAQ (reference sequence). Trimming cost V 5 bases and J 3 bases; bases outside gene matches: 14. CDR3 length: 18 amino acids. Assay: immunoSEQ multiplex PCR; the TCRdb copy retains only in-frame clones and omits some. The data contain under 350,000 clones, roughly nine tenths of them singletons.

The sample consisted of PBMCs or T cells enriched from blood (not recorded which). The receptor's source is a woman aged 60 to 75 who had recovered from COVID-19. The V gene is TRBV7-9, the J gene TRBJ2-2; TRBD2 matches 8 bases. CDR3 protein: CASSLGRGGNSDTGELFF. The CDR3 nucleotides are TGTGCCAGCAGCCTCGGGAGGGGCGGGAATTCTGACACCGGGGAGCTGTTTTTT.